This T cell receptor beta chain comes out of a study of neurological immune-mediated disorders. Documented time point: longitudinal time-point 1 (baseline). PBMCs numbering 2 million and stored at -80 C yielded the unsorted libraries. This clonotype has at least ten counts. cDNA was made by 5'RACE with 10-nucleotide random UMIs. TCRdb used MiXCR to reprocess the 5' RACE reads, holding one entry per CDR3 protein. There are under 90,000 distinct CDR3 sequences in the sample; about a tenth occur only once, and more than 9% lies in the top ten. Per the germline V gene, CDR1 is SGHRS and CDR2 is YFSETQ. Trimming stripped 0 bases from V and 6 bases from J, with 2 bases between. The CDR3 extends over 11 amino acids.

V is TRBV5-1 and J is TRBJ2-3, with unresolved D. Input material: PBMCs. The source is a man aged 25 to 40 in good health. In DNA, the CDR3 is TGCGCCAGCAGCTTGGGCGATACGCAGTATTTT. As protein: CASSLGDTQYF.